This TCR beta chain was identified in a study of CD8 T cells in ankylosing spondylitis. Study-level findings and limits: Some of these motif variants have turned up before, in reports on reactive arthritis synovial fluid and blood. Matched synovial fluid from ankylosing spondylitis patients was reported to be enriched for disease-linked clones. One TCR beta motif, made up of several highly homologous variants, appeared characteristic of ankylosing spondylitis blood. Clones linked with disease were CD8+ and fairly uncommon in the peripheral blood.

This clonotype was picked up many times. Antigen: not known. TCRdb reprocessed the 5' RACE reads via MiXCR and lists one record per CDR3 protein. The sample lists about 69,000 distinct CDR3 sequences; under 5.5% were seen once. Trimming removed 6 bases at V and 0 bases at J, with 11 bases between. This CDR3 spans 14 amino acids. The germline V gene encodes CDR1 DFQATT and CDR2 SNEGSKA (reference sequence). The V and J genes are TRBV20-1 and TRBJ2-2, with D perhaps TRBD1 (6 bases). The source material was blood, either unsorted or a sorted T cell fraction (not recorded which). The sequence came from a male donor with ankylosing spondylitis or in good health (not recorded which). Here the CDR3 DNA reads TGCAGTGCCCCAGGGGACACGAACACCGGGGAGCTGTTTTTT. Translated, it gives CSAPGDTNTGELFF.